This T cell receptor (beta chain) is from a study of blood T cells in healthy people across ages. Around 9.5 milliliters of peripheral blood were drawn from each donor. Through a sample-barcoded 5' primer and a J-beta primer mix, a second PCR was run for roughly 6 to 12 cycles. TCRdb re-analysed the 5' RACE reads in MiXCR, keeping a single row per CDR3 protein. Among about 400,000 distinct CDR3 sequences listed, approximately 51% were seen once. CDR1 DFQATT and CDR2 SNEGSKA come from the germline V gene (reference sequence). The CDR3 is made up of 12 amino acids. Trimming removed 3 bases from V and 8 bases from J, with 13 bases in between.

The receptor was derived from a man aged 55 to 70 in good health. Sequenced material: blood. The chain links TRBV20-1 to TRBJ1-2, with D unresolved. The CDR3 DNA is TGCAGTGCTAGCCCGAAGTTAGAAGGCTACACCTTC. The encoded protein is CSASPKLEGYTF.